This TCR beta chain was retrieved from a study of blood T cells in healthy people across ages. Primers used in a second PCR of about 6 to 11 cycles were a sample-barcoded 5' primer and a J-beta primer mix. Through a template-switch adaptor with 12 random nucleotides, each cDNA molecule received a tag. From each sample, at least 2.5 million paired-end reads containing CDR3 were obtained. Via MiXCR, TCRdb re-called the 5' RACE reads, giving one row per CDR3 protein. This repertoire shows about 650,000 distinct CDR3 sequences, roughly 32% found once; its top ten account for less than 20%. Every sample gave at least 5.5 micrograms of total RNA when it was extracted. Study-level points and caveats: When set beside aged donors, long-lived donors presented more naive CD4+ cells and higher diversity.

Germline CDR1 is MNHEY and CDR2 is SMNVEV (reference sequence). This CDR3 is built from 13 residues. As concerns this clonotype: Its specificity is unknown. This may come from a read error, since a much larger clone is one base off.

The sequence was obtained from a woman of 80 years or more in good health. The sequenced material came from blood. This sequence joins TRBV27 and TRBJ2-1; a weak D match, TRBD2 (5 bases). The tail of the sequence fits TRBJ2-7 better, so the J call may be wrong. CDR3 DNA: TGTGCCAGCAGGGAGGATACCTACAATGAGCAGTACTTC. Its protein is CASREDTYNEQYF.